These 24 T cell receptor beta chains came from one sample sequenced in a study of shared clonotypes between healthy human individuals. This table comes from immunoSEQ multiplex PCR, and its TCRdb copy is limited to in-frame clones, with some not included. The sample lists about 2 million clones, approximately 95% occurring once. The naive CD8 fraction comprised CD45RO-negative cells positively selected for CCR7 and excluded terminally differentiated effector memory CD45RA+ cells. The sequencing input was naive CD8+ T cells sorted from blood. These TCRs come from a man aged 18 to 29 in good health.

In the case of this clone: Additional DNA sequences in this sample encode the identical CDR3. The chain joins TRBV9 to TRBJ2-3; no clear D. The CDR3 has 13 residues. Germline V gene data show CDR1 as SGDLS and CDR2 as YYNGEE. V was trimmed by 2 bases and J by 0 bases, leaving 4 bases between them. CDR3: CASSVLSTDTQYF. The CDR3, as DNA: TGTGCCAGCAGCGTTTTGAGCACAGATACGCAGTATTTT.

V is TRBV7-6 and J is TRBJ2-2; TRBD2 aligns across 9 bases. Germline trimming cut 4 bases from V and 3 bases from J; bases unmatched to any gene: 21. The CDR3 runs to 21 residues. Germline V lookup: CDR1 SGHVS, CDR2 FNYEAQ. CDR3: CASSSLNEKRGAGSDTGELFF. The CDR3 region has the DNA TGTGCCAGCAGCTCCCTCAATGAAAAGCGGGGGGCCGGGTCCGACACCGGGGAGCTGTTTTTT.

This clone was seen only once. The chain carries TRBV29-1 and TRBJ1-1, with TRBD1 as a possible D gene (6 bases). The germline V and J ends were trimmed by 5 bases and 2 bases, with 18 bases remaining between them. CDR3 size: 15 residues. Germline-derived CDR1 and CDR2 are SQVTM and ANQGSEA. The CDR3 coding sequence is TGCAGCGTTTGGGGCTTACAGGGACTTAACACTGAAGCTTTCTTT. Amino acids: CSVWGLQGLNTEAFF.

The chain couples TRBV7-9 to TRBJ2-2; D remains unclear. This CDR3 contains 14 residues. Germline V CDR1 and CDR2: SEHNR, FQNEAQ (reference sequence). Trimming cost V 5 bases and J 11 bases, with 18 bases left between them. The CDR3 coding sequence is TGTGCCAGCAGCCGAGGTGGTCTGGGCGGTGAGCTGTTTTTT. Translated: CASSRGGLGGELFF. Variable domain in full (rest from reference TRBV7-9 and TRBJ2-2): DTGVSQNPRHKITKRGQNVTFRCDPISEHNRLYWYRQTLGQGPEFLTYFQNEAQLEKSRLLSDRFSAERPKGSFSTLEIQRTEQGDSAMYLCASSRGGLGGELFFGEGSRLTVL.

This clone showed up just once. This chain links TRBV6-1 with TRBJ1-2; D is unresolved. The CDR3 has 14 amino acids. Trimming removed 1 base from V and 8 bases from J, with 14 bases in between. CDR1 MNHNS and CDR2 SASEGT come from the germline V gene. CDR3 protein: CASSEGRGLGGYTF. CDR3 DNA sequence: TGTGCCAGCAGTGAAGGGCGGGGTTTGGGAGGCTACACCTTC.

DNA of the CDR3: TGTGCCAGCAGTTTAACCCCAGAGGGCACTGAAGCTTTCTTT. Protein product: CASSLTPEGTEAFF. The chain joins TRBV27 to TRBJ1-1, with D hard to call. CDR3 size: 14 residues. The V gene lost 2 bases and the J gene lost 4 bases, with 11 bases spanning the gap. Germline CDR1 is MNHEY and CDR2 is SMNVEV (reference sequence).

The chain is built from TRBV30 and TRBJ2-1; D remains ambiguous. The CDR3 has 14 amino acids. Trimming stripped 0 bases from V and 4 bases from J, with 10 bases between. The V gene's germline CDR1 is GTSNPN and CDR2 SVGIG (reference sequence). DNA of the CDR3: TGTGCCTGGAGTGTGGCGAGAGAATACAATGAGCAGTTCTTC. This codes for CAWSVAREYNEQFF.

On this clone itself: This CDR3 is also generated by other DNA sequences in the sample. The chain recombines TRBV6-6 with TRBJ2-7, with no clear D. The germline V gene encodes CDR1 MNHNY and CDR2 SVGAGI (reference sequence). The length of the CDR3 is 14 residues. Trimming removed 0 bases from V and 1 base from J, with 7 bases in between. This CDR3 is CASSYSGPSYEQYF. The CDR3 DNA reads TGTGCCAGCAGTTACTCCGGACCATCCTACGAGCAGTACTTC.

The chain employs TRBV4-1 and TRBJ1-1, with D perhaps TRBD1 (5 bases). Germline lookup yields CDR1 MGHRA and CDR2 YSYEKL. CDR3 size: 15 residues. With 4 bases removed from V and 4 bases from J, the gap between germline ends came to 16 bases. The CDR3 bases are TGCGCCAGCAGCCCTAGATCGGGGGGTGTCACTGAAGCTTTCTTT. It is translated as CASSPRSGGVTEAFF.

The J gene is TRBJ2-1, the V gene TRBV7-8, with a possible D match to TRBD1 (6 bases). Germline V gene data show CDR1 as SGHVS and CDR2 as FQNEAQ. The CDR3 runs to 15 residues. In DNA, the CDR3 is TGTTCAGGGGCGGCGGACACGAGCTCCTACAATGAGCAGTTCTTC. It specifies CSGAADTSSYNEQFF.

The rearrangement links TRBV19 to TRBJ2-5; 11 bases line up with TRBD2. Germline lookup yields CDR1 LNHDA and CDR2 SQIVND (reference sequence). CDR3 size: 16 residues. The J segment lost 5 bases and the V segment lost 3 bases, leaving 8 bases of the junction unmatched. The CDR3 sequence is CASSIRLAGGKETQYF. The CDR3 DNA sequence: TGTGCCAGTAGTATTCGTCTAGCGGGGGGAAAGGAGACCCAGTACTTC.

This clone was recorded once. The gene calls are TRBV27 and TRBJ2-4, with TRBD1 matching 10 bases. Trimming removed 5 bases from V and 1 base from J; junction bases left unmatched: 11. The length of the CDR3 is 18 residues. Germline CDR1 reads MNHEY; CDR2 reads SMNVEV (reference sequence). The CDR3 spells CASSILPGTGEAKNIQYF. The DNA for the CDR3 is TGTGCCAGCAGTATACTCCCCGGGACAGGGGAGGCCAAAAACATTCAGTACTTC.

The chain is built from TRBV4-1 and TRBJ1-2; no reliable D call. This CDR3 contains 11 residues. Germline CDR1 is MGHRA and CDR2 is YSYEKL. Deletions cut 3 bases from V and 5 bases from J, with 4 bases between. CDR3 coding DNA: TGCGCCAGCAGCCATGAGTATGGCTACACCTTC. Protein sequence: CASSHEYGYTF.

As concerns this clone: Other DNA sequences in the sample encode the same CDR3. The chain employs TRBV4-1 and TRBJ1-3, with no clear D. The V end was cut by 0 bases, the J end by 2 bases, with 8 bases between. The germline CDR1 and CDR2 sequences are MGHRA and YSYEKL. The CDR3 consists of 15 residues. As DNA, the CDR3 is TGCGCCAGCAGCCAAGACTCCGGGGCTGGAAACACCATATATTTT. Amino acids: CASSQDSGAGNTIYF.

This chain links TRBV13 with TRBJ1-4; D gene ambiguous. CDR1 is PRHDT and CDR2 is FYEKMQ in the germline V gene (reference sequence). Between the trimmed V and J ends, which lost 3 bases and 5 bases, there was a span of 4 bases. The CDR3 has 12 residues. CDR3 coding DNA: TGTGCCAGCAGCTTCACCAATGAAAAACTGTTTTTT. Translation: CASSFTNEKLFF. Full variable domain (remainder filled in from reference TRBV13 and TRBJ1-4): AAGVIQSPRHLIKEKRETATLKCYPIPRHDTVYWYQQGPGQDPQFLISFYEKMQSDKGSIPDRFSAQQFSDYHSELNMSSLELGDSALYFCASSFTNEKLFFGSGTQLSVL.

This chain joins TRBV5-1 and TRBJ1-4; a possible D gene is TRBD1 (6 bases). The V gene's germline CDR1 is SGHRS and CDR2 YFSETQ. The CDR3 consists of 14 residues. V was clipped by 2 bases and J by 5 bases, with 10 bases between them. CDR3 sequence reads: CASSFRQGNEKLFF. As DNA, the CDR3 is TGCGCCAGCAGCTTTCGGCAGGGGAATGAAAAACTGTTTTTT.

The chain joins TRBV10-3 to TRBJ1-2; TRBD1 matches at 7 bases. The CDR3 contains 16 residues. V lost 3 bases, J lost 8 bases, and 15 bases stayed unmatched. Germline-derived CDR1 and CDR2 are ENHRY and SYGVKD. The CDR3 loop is CAISDSLMEGAKGYTF. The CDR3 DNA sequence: TGTGCCATCAGTGATTCCCTAATGGAGGGGGCAAAGGGCTACACCTTC.

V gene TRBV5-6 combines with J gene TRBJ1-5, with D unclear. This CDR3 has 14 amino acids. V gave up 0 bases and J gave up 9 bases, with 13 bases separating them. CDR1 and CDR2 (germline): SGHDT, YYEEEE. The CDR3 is CASSLGGSLVPQHF. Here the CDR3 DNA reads TGTGCCAGCAGCTTGGGTGGTAGCCTGGTGCCCCAGCATTTT. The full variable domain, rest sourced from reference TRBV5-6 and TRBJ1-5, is DAGVTQSPTHLIKTRGQQVTLRCSPKSGHDTVSWYQQALGQGPQFIFQYYEEEERQRGNFPDRFSGHQFPNYSSELNVNALLLGDSALYLCASSLGGSLVPQHFGDGTRLSIL.

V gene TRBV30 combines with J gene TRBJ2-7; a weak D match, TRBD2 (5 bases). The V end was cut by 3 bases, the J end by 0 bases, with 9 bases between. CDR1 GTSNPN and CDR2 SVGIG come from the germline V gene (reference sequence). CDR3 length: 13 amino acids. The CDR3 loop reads CAWSEDYSYEQYF. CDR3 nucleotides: TGTGCCTGGAGCGAAGACTACTCCTACGAGCAGTACTTC. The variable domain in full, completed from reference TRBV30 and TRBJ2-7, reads SQTIHQWPATLVQPVGSPLSLECTVEGTSNPNLYWYRQAAGRGLQLLFYSVGIGQISSEVPQNLSASRPQDRQFILSSKKLLLSDSGFYLCAWSEDYSYEQYFGPGTRLTVT.

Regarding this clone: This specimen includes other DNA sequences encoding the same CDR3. CDR3 nucleotides: TGTGCCAGCAGTGGAGGACAGGGGGGTTGGGAGCAGTACTTC. Its protein product is CASSGGQGGWEQYF. The V call is TRBV28, the J call TRBJ2-7, with TRBD1 matching over 10 bases. The length of the CDR3 is 14 residues. CDR1 is MDHEN, CDR2 SYDVKM, per germline. Germline trimming cut 5 bases from V and 7 bases from J; bases unmatched to any gene: 8.

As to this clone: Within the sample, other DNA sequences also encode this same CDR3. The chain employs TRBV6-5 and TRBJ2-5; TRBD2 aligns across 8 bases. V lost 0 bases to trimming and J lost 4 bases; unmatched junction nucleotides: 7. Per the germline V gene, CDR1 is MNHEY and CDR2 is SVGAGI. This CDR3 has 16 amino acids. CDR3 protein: CASSYSPSLAGETQYF. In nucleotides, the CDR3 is TGTGCCAGCAGTTACTCCCCCTCGCTAGCGGGAGAGACCCAGTACTTC.

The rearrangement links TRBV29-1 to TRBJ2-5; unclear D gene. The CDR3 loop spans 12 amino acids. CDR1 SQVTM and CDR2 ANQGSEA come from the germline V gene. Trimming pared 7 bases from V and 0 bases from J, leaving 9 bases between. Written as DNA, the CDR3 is TGCAGCGCTTGGGATAACCAAGAGACCCAGTACTTC. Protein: CSAWDNQETQYF.

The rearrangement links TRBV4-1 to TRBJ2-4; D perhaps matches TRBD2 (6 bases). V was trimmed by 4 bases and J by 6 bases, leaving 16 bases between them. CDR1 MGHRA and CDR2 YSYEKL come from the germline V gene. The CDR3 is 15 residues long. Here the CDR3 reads CASSPTGEWRNIQYF. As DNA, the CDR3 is TGCGCCAGCAGCCCAACGGGGGAGTGGAGAAACATTCAGTACTTC.

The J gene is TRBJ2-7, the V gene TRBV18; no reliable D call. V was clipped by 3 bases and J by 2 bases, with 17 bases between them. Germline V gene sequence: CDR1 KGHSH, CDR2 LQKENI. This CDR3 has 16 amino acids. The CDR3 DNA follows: TGTGCCAGCTCACCGGTAGGGTCTCTGGGCACCTACGAGCAGTACTTC. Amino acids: CASSPVGSLGTYEQYF.